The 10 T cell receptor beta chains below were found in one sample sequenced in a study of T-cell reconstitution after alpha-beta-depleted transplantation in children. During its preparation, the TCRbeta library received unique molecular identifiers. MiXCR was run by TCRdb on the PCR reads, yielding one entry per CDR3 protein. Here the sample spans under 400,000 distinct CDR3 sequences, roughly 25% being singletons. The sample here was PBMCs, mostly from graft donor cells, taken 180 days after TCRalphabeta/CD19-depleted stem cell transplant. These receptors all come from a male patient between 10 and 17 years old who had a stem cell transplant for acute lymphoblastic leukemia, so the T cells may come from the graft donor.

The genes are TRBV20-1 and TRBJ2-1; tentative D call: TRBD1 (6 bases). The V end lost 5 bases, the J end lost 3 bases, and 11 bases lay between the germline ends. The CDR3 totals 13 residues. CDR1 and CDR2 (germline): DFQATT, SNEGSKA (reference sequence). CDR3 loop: CSAPTTGYNEQFF. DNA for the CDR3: TGCAGTGCTCCTACGACAGGCTACAATGAGCAGTTCTTC.

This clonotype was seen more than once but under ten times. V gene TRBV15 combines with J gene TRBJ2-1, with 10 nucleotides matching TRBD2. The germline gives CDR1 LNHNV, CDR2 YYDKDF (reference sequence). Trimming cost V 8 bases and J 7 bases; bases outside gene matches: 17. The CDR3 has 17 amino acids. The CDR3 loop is CATGTLAGEVGLNEQFF. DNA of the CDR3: TGTGCCACCGGTACCCTAGCGGGAGAAGTCGGATTGAATGAGCAGTTCTTC.

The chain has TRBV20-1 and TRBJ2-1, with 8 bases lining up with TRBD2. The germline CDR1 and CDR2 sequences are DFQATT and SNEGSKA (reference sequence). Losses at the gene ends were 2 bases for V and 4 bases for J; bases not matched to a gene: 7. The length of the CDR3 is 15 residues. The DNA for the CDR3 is TGCAGTGCTAGACCCCGGGAGGGAAGGTACAATGAGCAGTTCTTC. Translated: CSARPREGRYNEQFF.

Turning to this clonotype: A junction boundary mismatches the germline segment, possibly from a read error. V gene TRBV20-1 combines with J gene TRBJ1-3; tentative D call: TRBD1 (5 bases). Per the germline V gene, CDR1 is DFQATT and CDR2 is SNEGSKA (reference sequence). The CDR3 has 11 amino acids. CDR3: CSARGGQERDF. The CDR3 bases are TGCAGTGCTAGAGGTGGACAAGAGAGGGATTTT.

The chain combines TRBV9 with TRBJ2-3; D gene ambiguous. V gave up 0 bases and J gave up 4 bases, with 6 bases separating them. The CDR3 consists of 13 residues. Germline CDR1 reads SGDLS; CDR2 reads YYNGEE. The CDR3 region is CASSVGDADTQYF. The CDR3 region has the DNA TGTGCCAGCAGCGTAGGAGACGCAGATACGCAGTATTTT.

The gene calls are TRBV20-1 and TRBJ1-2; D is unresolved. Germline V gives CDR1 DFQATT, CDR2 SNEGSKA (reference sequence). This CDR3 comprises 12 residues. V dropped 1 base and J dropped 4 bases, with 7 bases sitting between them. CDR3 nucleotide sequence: TGCAGTGCTAGAGTAGGGCCCTATGGCTACACCTTC. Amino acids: CSARVGPYGYTF.

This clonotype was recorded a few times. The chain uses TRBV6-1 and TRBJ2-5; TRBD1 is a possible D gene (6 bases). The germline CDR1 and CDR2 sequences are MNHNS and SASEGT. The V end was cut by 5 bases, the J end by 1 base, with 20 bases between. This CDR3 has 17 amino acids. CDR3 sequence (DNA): TGTGCCAGCAGTAAACCGATGTTAGTCAGGGGCCAAGAGACCCAGTACTTC. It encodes CASSKPMLVRGQETQYF.

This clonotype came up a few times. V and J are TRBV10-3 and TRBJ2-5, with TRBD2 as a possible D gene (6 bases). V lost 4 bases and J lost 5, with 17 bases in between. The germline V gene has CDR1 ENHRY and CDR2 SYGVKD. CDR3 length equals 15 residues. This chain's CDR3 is CAISGRGAPGETQYF. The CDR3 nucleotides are TGTGCCATCAGTGGCCGCGGGGCGCCTGGGGAGACCCAGTACTTC.

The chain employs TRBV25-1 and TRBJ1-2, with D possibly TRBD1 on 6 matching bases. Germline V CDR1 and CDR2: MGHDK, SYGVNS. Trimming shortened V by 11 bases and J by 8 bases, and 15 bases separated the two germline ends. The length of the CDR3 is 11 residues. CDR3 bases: TGTGCCTCGGGGGGGCTATGGGGCTACACCTTC. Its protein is CASGGLWGYTF.

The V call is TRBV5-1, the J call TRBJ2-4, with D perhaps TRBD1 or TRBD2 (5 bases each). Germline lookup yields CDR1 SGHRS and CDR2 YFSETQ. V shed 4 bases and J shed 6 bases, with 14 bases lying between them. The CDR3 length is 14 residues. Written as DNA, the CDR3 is TGCGCCAGCAGCATCCGGGACCTCGGAAACATTCAGTACTTC. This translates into CASSIRDLGNIQYF.